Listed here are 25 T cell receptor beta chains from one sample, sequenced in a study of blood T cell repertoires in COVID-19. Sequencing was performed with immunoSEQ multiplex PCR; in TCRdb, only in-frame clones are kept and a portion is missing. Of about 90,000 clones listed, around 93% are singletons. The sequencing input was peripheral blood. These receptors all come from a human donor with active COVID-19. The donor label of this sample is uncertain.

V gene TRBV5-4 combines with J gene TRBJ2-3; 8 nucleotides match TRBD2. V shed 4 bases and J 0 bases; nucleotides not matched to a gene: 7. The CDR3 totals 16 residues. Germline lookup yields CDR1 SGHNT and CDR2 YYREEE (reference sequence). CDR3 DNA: TGTGCCAGCAGCCTCGGGGGGGAGACAAGCACAGATACGCAGTATTTT. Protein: CASSLGGETSTDTQYF. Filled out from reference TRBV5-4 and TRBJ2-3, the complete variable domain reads ETGVTQSPTHLIKTRGQQVTLRCSSQSGHNTVSWYQQALGQGPQFIFQYYREEENGRGNFPPRFSGLQFPNYSSELNVNALELDDSALYLCASSLGGETSTDTQYFGPGTRLTVL.

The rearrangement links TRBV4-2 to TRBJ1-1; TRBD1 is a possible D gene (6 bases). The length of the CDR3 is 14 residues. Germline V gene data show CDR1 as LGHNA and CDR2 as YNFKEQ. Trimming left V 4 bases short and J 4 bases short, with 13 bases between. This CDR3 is CASSRPQGSTEAFF. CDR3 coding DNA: TGTGCCAGCAGCCGACCCCAGGGGAGCACTGAAGCTTTCTTT.

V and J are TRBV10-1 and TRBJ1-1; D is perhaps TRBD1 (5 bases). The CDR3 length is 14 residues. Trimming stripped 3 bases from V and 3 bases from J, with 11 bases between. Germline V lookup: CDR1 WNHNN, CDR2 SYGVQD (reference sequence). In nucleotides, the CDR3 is TGCGCCAGCAGTGAATCAGGGTCCTACACTGAAGCTTTCTTT. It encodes CASSESGSYTEAFF.

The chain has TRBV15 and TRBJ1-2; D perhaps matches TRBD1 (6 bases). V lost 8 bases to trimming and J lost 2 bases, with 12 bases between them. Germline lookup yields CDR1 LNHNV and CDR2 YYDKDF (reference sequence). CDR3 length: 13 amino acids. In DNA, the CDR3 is TGTGCCACCGCGCTTACAGGGAACTATGGCTACACCTTC. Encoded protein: CATALTGNYGYTF.

DNA for the CDR3: TGTGCCAGCAGAAACGGGACAGCTAATTCACCCCTCCACTTT. This codes for CASRNGTANSPLHF. This chain joins TRBV5-4 and TRBJ1-6; 7 nucleotides align to TRBD1. Trimming at V came to 5 bases and at J to 6 bases, leaving 5 bases not matched to a gene. This CDR3 is built from 14 residues. The germline CDR1 and CDR2 sequences are SGHNT and YYREEE (reference sequence).

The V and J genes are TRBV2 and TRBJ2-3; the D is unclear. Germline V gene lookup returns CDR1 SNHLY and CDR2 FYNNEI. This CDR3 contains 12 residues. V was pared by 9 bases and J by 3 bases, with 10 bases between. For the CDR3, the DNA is TGTGCCAGTGCCGAGTGGACAGATACGCAGTATTTT. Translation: CASAEWTDTQYF.

The CDR3 DNA is TGCGCCAGCACCCTTCCCGGCAGACTAGCGGGGCTCACCGGGGAGCTGTTTTTT. Its protein is CASTLPGRLAGLTGELFF. V is TRBV5-1 and J is TRBJ2-2; 11 nucleotides agree with TRBD2. V shed 6 bases, J shed 4 bases, and the junction held 14 bases outside the gene matches. The germline V gene has CDR1 SGHRS and CDR2 YFSETQ. CDR3 size: 18 residues.

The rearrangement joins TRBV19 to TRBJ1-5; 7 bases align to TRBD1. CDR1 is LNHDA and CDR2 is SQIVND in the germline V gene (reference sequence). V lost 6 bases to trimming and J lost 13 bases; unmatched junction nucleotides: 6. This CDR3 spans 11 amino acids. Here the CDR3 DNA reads TGTGCCAGTAGCCGGGACAGAGGACAGCATTTT. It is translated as CASSRDRGQHF. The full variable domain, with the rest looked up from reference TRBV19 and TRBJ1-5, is DGGITQSPKYLFRKEGQNVTLSCEQNLNHDAMYWYRQDPGQGLRLIYYSQIVNDFQKGDIAEGYSVSREKKESFPLTVTSAQKNPTAFYLCASSRDRGQHFGDGTRLSIL.

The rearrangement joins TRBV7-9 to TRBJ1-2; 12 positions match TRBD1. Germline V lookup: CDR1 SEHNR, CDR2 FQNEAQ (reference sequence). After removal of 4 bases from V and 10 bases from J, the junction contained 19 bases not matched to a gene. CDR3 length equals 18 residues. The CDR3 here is CASSSLTRDRGLRGAYTF. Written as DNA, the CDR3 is TGTGCCAGCAGCTCCCTGACACGGGACAGGGGGCTGCGGGGGGCCTACACCTTC.

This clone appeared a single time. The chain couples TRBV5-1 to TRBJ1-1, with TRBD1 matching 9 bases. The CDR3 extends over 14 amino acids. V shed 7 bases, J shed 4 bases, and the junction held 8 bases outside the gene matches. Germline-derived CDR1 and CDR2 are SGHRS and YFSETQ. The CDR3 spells CASRNTGGFTEAFF. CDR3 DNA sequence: TGCGCCAGCCGCAATACAGGGGGCTTCACTGAAGCTTTCTTT. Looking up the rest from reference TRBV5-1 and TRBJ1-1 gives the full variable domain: KAGVTQTPRYLIKTRGQQVTLSCSPISGHRSVSWYQQTPGQGLQFLFEYFSETQRNKGNFPGRFSGRQFSNSRSEMNVSTLELGDSALYLCASRNTGGFTEAFFGQGTRLTVV.

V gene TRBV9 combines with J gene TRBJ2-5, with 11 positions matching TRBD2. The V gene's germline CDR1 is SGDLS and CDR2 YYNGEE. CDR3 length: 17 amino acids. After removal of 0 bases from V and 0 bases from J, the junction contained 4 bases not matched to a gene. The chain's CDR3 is CASSVESSGGYQETQYF. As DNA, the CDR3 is TGTGCCAGCAGCGTAGAGTCTAGCGGGGGGTACCAAGAGACCCAGTACTTC.

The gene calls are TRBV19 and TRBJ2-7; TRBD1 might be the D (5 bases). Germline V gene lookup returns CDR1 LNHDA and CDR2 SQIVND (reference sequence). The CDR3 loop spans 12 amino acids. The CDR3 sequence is CASSKPGQIYRV. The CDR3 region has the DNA TGTGCCAGTAGTAAACCCGGACAAATATATCGGGTC.

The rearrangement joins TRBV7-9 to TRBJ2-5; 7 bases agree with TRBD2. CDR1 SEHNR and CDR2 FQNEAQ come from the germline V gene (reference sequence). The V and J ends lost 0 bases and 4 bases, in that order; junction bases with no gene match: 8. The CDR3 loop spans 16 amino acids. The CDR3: CASSLARLADIETQYF. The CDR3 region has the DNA TGTGCCAGCAGCTTAGCCCGTCTAGCGGATATAGAGACCCAGTACTTC. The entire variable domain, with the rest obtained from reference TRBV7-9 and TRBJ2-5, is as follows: DTGVSQNPRHKITKRGQNVTFRCDPISEHNRLYWYRQTLGQGPEFLTYFQNEAQLEKSRLLSDRFSAERPKGSFSTLEIQRTEQGDSAMYLCASSLARLADIETQYFGPGTRLLVL.

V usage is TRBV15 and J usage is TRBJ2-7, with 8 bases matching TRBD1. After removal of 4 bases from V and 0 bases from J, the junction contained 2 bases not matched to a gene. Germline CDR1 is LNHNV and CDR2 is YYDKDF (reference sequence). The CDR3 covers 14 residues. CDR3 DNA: TGTGCCACCAGCACGGACAGGGCCTCCTACGAGCAGTACTTC. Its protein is CATSTDRASYEQYF.

This chain's CDR3 is CASSQGTGIAYGYTF. CDR3 nucleotide sequence: TGTGCCAGCAGCCAAGGGACAGGGATCGCTTATGGCTACACCTTC. This rearrangement joins TRBV4-2 to TRBJ1-2; 8 nucleotides line up with TRBD1. Germline lookup yields CDR1 LGHNA and CDR2 YNFKEQ. V gave up 1 base and J gave up 5 bases; unmatched junction bases: 6. This CDR3 contains 15 residues.

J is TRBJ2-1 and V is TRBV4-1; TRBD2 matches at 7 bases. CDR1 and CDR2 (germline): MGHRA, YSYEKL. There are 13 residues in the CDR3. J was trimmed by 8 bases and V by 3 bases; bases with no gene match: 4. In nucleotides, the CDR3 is TGCGCCAGCAGCCATTCTCGGGGGGATGAGCAGTTCTTC. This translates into CASSHSRGDEQFF.

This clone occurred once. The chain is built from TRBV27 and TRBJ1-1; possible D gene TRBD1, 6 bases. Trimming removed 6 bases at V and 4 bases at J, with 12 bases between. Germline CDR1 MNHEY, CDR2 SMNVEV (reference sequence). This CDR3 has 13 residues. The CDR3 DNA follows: TGTGCCAGCAGGGTGAGGGGGGGCACTGAAGCTTTCTTT. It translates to CASRVRGGTEAFF.

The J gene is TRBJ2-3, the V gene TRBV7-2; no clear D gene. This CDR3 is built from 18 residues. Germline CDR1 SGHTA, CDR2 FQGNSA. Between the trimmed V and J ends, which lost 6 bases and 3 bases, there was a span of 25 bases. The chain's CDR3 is CASSPDSPLPSETDTQYF. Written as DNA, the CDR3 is TGTGCCAGCAGTCCTGACTCACCCCTCCCTTCAGAAACAGATACGCAGTATTTT.

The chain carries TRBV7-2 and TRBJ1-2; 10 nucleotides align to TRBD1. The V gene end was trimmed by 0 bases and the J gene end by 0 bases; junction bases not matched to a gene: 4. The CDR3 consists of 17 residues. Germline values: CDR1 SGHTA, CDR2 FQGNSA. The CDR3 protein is CASSLAIGTGANYGYTF. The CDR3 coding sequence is TGTGCCAGCAGCTTAGCGATTGGGACAGGGGCTAACTATGGCTACACCTTC.

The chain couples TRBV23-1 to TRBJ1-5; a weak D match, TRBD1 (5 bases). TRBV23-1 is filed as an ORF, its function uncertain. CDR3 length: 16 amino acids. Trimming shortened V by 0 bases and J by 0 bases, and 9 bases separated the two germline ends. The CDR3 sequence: CASSQSRGYSNQPQHF. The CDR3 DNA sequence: TGCGCCAGCAGTCAATCCCGGGGGTATAGCAATCAGCCCCAGCATTTT.

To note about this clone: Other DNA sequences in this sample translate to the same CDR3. The CDR3 here is CASSFRGYEQYF. The CDR3 DNA reads as TGTGCCAGCAGTTTTAGGGGCTACGAGCAGTACTTC. The V gene is TRBV12-3 or TRBV12-4, the J gene TRBJ2-7, with D perhaps TRBD1 (5 bases). Trimming took 3 bases from V and 3 from J, leaving 6 bases between them. This CDR3 spans 12 amino acids.

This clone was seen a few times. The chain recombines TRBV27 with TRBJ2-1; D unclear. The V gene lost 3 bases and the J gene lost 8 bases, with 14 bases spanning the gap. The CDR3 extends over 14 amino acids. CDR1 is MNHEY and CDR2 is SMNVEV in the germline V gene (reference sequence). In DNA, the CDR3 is TGTGCCAGCAGTTTTCTGGTGAGACTCTATGAGCAGTTCTTC. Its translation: CASSFLVRLYEQFF.

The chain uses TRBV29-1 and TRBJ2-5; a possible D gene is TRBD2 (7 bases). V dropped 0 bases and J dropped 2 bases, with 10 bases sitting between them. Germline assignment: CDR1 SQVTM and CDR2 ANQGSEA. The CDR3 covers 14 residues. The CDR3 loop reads CSVEEGRGQETQYF. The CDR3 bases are TGCAGCGTTGAAGAAGGGAGGGGGCAAGAGACCCAGTACTTC.

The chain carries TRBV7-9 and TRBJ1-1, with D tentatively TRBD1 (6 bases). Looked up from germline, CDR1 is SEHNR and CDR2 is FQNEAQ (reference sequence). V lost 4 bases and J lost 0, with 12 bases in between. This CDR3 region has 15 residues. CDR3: CASSSTTGLNTEAFF. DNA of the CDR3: TGTGCCAGCAGCTCTACCACAGGGTTGAACACTGAAGCTTTCTTT.

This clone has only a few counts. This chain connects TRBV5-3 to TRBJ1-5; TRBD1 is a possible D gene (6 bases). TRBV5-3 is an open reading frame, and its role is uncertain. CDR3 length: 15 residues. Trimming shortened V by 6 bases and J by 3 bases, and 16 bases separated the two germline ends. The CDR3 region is CARNTRSGVNQPQHF. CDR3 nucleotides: TGTGCCAGAAACACCCGCTCAGGGGTCAATCAGCCCCAGCATTTT.